The clone carrying this T cell receptor (delta chain) came up many times. TCRdb reprocessed the multiplex PCR reads through CATT. The sample lists roughly 50,000 delta-chain clones; 1.5% to 2% were seen once. The sample belongs to a study of γδ T cells in repeated Plasmodium falciparum infection. Study background: Sampling occurred at baseline, pre-infection for selected infections, and 21 days post-infection.

Bulk repertoires came from Vgamma9/Vdelta2+ or Vdelta2-negative gammadelta T cells flow-sorted from PBMC. Trimming removed 1 base at V and 1 base at J, with 19 bases between. This CDR3 is built from 20 residues. Germline CDR1 is GEAIGNYY and CDR2 is EKD. The chain employs TRDV2 and TRDJ3; D is undetermined. TCRdb records no J gene; here it was assigned by comparing the DNA to germline. This clonotype was obtained from a pool of human donors (malaria-infected and uninfected, not separated). The sample consisted of gamma-delta T cells from blood. The CDR3 DNA sequence: TGTGCCTGTGACACGGGAGGTTACCACGCCCTTTCCTGGGACACCCGACAGATGTTTTTC. Residues: CACDTGGYHALSWDTRQMFF.